This T cell receptor beta chain came from a study of T cell responses to AZD1222 COVID-19 vaccine. The overall study: Researchers grouped second doses given at about 4 or about 12 weeks into one pool. Study-level findings and limits: Spike as a whole was targeted by vaccine-associated CD4 TCRs, dominant at 160-218 and 743-854. The number of AZD1222 recipients seropositive at baseline was only five to seven. Following two doses of AZD1222, Spike-specific TCR breadth and depth rose.

The CDR3 has 17 amino acids. Germline loops: CDR1 SGHRS, CDR2 YFSETQ. V lost 0 bases to trimming and J lost 0 bases, with 15 bases between them. In the case of this clone: No antigen is known for it.

The repertoire was sequenced with immunoSEQ multiplex PCR; TCRdb's copy has only in-frame clones and lacks some. This table has some 150,000 clones, approximately 90% appearing once. The TCR comes from an adult in good health. The sequencing used peripheral blood, collected on day 0 of AZD1222 vaccination. This chain joins TRBV5-1 and TRBJ1-1; D is perhaps TRBD1 (5 bases). The CDR3 region is CASSLDRDGSMNTEAFF. CDR3 in DNA: TGCGCCAGCAGCTTGGACCGGGACGGCTCCATGAACACTGAAGCTTTCTTT.